This T cell receptor (beta chain) emerged from a study of OX40 agonist ivuxolimab in advanced cancers. Study overall: The patients' treatment was ivuxolimab, an agonistic anti-OX40 (CD134) antibody.

This CDR3 contains 16 residues. Trimming stripped 4 bases from V and 2 bases from J, with 15 bases between. Germline assignment: CDR1 LNHDA and CDR2 SQIVND (reference sequence). Sequencing was performed with immunoSEQ multiplex PCR; in TCRdb, only in-frame clones are kept and a portion is missing. Of tens of thousands of clones in the sample, more than 70% were seen once. The chain recombines TRBV19 with TRBJ1-5; perhaps TRBD1 as D (5 bases). The sample was CD4+ or CD8+ T cells sorted from blood, taken in a trial of the OX40 agonist ivuxolimab. The receptor comes from an adult with an advanced solid tumor such as melanoma, head and neck, liver or kidney cancer. This CDR3 is CASSSQGTLGNQPQHF. In DNA, the CDR3 is TGTGCCAGTAGTAGCCAGGGTACATTGGGCAATCAGCCCCAGCATTTT. The full variable domain, with the rest looked up from reference TRBV19 and TRBJ1-5, is DGGITQSPKYLFRKEGQNVTLSCEQNLNHDAMYWYRQDPGQGLRLIYYSQIVNDFQKGDIAEGYSVSREKKESFPLTVTSAQKNPTAFYLCASSSQGTLGNQPQHFGDGTRLSIL.